The TCR beta chain described here comes from a study of T-cell reconstitution after alpha-beta-depleted transplantation in children. Whole-study results and caveats: Several hundred expanded graft clones reportedly gave rise to the alpha-beta T cells present about two months after transplant.

The CDR3 has 14 amino acids. The germline CDR1 and CDR2 sequences are SGHDT and YYEEEE. V was shortened by 7 bases and J by 1 base, with 12 bases between the two germline ends. A word on this clonotype: Its antigen is not identified.

As it was prepared, the TCRbeta library received unique molecular identifiers. TCRdb processed the PCR reads anew with MiXCR; each CDR3 protein has one entry. The sample yields 250,000 to 400,000 distinct CDR3 sequences, 20% to 30% seen once. This sequence originates from a male patient aged 5 to 17 who had a stem cell transplant for acute lymphoblastic leukemia, so the T cells may come from the graft donor. The V gene is TRBV5-6, the J gene TRBJ1-5; possible D gene TRBD1, 6 bases. This specimen was PBMCs, mostly from graft donor cells, taken 180 days after TCRalphabeta/CD19-depleted stem cell transplant. The DNA of the CDR3 is TGTGCCAGCTTGGAAAGGGGGAGCAATCAGCCCCAGCATTTT. Its translation: CASLERGSNQPQHF.